This TCR beta chain is drawn from a study of blood T cell repertoires in COVID-19. Looking at the study overall: Samples taken during acute and convalescent COVID-19 were collected in the United States, Italy and Spain.

Assay: immunoSEQ multiplex PCR; the TCRdb copy retains only in-frame clones and omits some. The top ten clones hold around 5.2% of a sample with more than 95,000 clones, roughly 72% of them seen once. The CDR3 is 16 amino acids. The V gene's germline CDR1 is MNHNY and CDR2 SVGAGI (reference sequence). The J segment lost 3 bases and the V segment lost 5 bases, leaving 8 bases of the junction unmatched. This clone came up a few times. This chain connects TRBV6-6 to TRBJ1-5, with 9 bases lining up with TRBD1. The sequence was obtained from a man aged 60 to 75 with acute or convalescent COVID-19. Sequencing was performed on peripheral blood. In DNA form, the CDR3 reads TGTGCCAGCAGTCGATTTGGGACAGGGAACAATCAGCCCCAGCATTTT. It yields the protein CASSRFGTGNNQPQHF.